The T cell receptor (beta chain) under discussion was sequenced for a study of glioma-infiltrating T cells after dendritic cell vaccination. Only patients with spare fresh-frozen tumor and over two years of follow-up were included. All glioblastoma patients lacked an isocitrate dehydrogenase mutation. Study-level findings and limits: The cohort had few patients with full blood and tumor sets.

Clones were sequenced by immunoSEQ multiplex PCR, and TCRdb holds only the in-frame ones, with some missing. Here the sample spans tens of thousands of clones, around 81% being singletons. Concerning this clone: Its matching antigen is unknown.

The TCR originated in a human donor with glioblastoma. Here the sequenced sample was blood, taken before dendritic cell vaccination.

CDR3 in DNA: TGTGCCAGCAGAGGCCGGGACAGGGTGAACACCATATATTTT. This encodes CASRGRDRVNTIYF. The chain is built from TRBV6-5 and TRBJ1-3; 9 bases are a match to TRBD1. The germline CDR1 and CDR2 sequences are MNHEY and SVGAGI. The V segment lost 6 bases and the J segment 7 bases; nucleotides outside the gene matches: 7. This CDR3 has 14 residues.